These T cell receptor beta chains were read from a single sample in a study of T cell repertoires in cytomegalovirus infection. TCRdb fed the reads into MiXCR, producing one record per CDR3 protein. The sample records about 260,000 distinct CDR3 sequences, about 13% being singletons. The source material was PBMCs. The receptors shown here come from a human donor in good health (CMV status not recorded). Some clones in this sample may be carry-over from other donors' samples. Both conserved end residues are part of each CDR3. D genes are given only for firm matches. Rows may omit the clone size; those that give it use once, few, many or a size class.

v_call,j_call,clone_size,d_call,cdr3_nt,cdr3_aa
TRBV15,TRBJ2-3,once,-,TGTGCCACCAGCAAGGCCACAGATACGCAGTATTTT,CATSKATDTQYF
TRBV10-3,TRBJ2-7,few,-,TGTGCCATCAACTCGGAGGGTTACGAGCAGTACTTC,CAINSEGYEQYF
TRBV19,TRBJ2-3,few,TRBD1,TGTGCCAGTAGGGACAGGGGGCGTGCAGATACGCAGTATTTT,CASRDRGRADTQYF
TRBV25-1,TRBJ2-6,-,TRBD1,TGTGCCAGCAGCGGGACAGGGATGAGGTCGGCCAACGTCCTGACTTTC,CASSGTGMRSANVLTF
TRBV20-1,TRBJ2-1,few,TRBD2,TGCAGTGCTAGAGGAGCGGGGGGGCCGAGTGAGCAGTTCTTC,CSARGAGGPSEQFF
TRBV6-2/TRBV6-3,TRBJ2-7,-,-,TGTGCCAGCAGTTACGCATCGGGCGGGACAAAGGGTCTCGAGCAGTACTTC,CASSYASGGTKGLEQYF
TRBV7-2,TRBJ2-5,many,TRBD2,TGTGCCAGCAGCTTAGAAGCTAGCGGGGTAACCCAGTACTTC,CASSLEASGVTQYF
TRBV2,TRBJ1-1,few,-,TGTGCCAGCAGACAGGAGAACACTGAAGCTTTCTTT,CASRQENTEAFF
TRBV28,TRBJ1-5,many,-,TGTGCCAGCATCCGGCAGGGCGGTCAGCCCCAGCATTTT,CASIRQGGQPQHF
TRBV12-3/TRBV12-4,TRBJ2-7,many,TRBD1,TGTGCCAGCAGCGACGGACAGGGGCTGAACGAGCAGTACTTC,CASSDGQGLNEQYF
TRBV20-1,TRBJ2-7,many,-,TGCAGTGCTTCAGAGCCCCCTTTAATACGTCGACAGCAGTACTTC,CSASEPPLIRRQQYF
TRBV20-1,TRBJ1-4,many,-,TGCAGTGCTAGAGGGATGTTGGAAAAACTGTTTTTT,CSARGMLEKLFF
TRBV7-2,TRBJ1-1,many,TRBD1,TGTGCCAGCAGCTTAGTCGGGACAGCCTTTAACACTGAAGCTTTCTTT,CASSLVGTAFNTEAFF
TRBV15,TRBJ1-5,many,TRBD1,TGTGCCACCAGCCGCTACAGGGGTTATTGGCCCCAGCATTTT,CATSRYRGYWPQHF
TRBV7-2,TRBJ2-7,many,-,TGTGCCAGCAGCTTAGCGGGGGTCCCCTACGAGCAGTACTTC,CASSLAGVPYEQYF
TRBV7-2,TRBJ1-2,many,TRBD1,TGTGCCAGCAGCTCTGTGAGACAGGGGGTCTATGGCTACACCTTC,CASSSVRQGVYGYTF
TRBV7-9,TRBJ2-7,many,TRBD1,TGTGCCAGCACCAGACAGGGTTCGGCCTACGAGCAGTACTTC,CASTRQGSAYEQYF
TRBV28,TRBJ2-3,-,TRBD2,TGTGCCAGCAGTTTTAGCGGGAGGGGCGCAGATACGCAGTATTTT,CASSFSGRGADTQYF
TRBV28,TRBJ1-4,-,TRBD1,TGTGCCAGCAGTAGCGGGACAGGGGTTTCGGTTAGTGAAAAACTGTTTTTT,CASSSGTGVSVSEKLFF
TRBV29-1,TRBJ1-4,-,TRBD1,TGCAGCGGGTTGACAGGGGGTGCAGAAAAACTGTTTTTT,CSGLTGGAEKLFF
TRBV20-1,TRBJ1-2,few,-,TGCAGTGCTCCTGGACAGAATAACTATGGCTACACCTTC,CSAPGQNNYGYTF
TRBV9,TRBJ2-1,few,TRBD1,TGTGCCAGCAGCGTAGTCGGGCAGGGGGCTCTCAATGAGCAGTTCTTC,CASSVVGQGALNEQFF
TRBV7-2,TRBJ2-7,-,-,TGTGCCAGCAGCTTAGGCGACAGATACTACGAGCAGTACTTC,CASSLGDRYYEQYF
TRBV12-3/TRBV12-4,TRBJ2-2,many,-,TGTGCCAGCAGTCACGGACAGAACACCGGGGAGCTGTTTTTT,CASSHGQNTGELFF
TRBV28,TRBJ1-5,few,-,TGTGCCAGCAGTTTGGGGCAGGACCTTAGCAATCAGCCCCAGCATTTT,CASSLGQDLSNQPQHF
TRBV2,TRBJ2-3,-,TRBD2,TGTGCCAGCACCGCGGGGGGGGCGCAGGACACAGATACGCAGTATTTT,CASTAGGAQDTDTQYF
TRBV2,TRBJ2-5,few,-,TGTGCCAGCAGTGAAGTAGGAAGGCATTCCCAAGAGACCCAGTACTTC,CASSEVGRHSQETQYF
TRBV24-1,TRBJ1-5,-,TRBD1,TGTGCCACCAGTGATTCTGGACAGGGAAATCAGCCCCAGCATTTT,CATSDSGQGNQPQHF
TRBV28,TRBJ1-6,many,TRBD1,TGTGCCAGCAGTTCAGCCGGGACAGGGATTTCACCCCTCCACTTT,CASSSAGTGISPLHF
TRBV7-2,TRBJ2-7,-,-,TGTGCCAGCAGCTTCAGGGACTTCTCCTACGAGCAGTACTTC,CASSFRDFSYEQYF
TRBV20-1,TRBJ2-6,many,-,TGCAGTGCTACCCCCTCGGACAGCCGCTCTGGGGCCAACGTCCTGACTTTC,CSATPSDSRSGANVLTF
TRBV6-5,TRBJ2-7,-,-,TGTGCCAGCATGGGGAGGAGGCAGGGTACTTCCTACGAGCAGTACTTC,CASMGRRQGTSYEQYF
TRBV2,TRBJ1-5,-,TRBD1,TGTGCCAGCAGTTGGGACAGTCCTTCGGGGAGCAATCAGCCCCAGCATTTT,CASSWDSPSGSNQPQHF
TRBV24-1,TRBJ1-1,-,-,TGTGCCACCAGTGACACCCTTTCCTCTGAAGCTTTCTTT,CATSDTLSSEAFF
TRBV2,TRBJ2-6,-,-,TGTGCCAGCAGTGCCCACCAGGGAGCTGGGGCCAACGTCCTGACTTTC,CASSAHQGAGANVLTF
TRBV11-3,TRBJ2-5,many,-,TGTGCCAGCAGCGAGGGCTTGAAGACCCAGTACTTC,CASSEGLKTQYF
TRBV7-2,TRBJ2-2,many,TRBD2,TGTGCCAGCAGCTTAGCTGAGGGAGGGAGTACCGGGGAGCTGTTTTTT,CASSLAEGGSTGELFF
TRBV5-4,TRBJ2-1,few,TRBD1,TGTGCCAGCAGCGCGGGACAGGATGGGAACAATGAGCAGTTCTTC,CASSAGQDGNNEQFF
TRBV11-1,TRBJ2-7,-,-,TGTGCCAGCAGCCCACGACCCGAGTACGAGCAGTACTTC,CASSPRPEYEQYF
TRBV7-2,TRBJ2-1,many,-,TGTGCCAGCAGCCAAGAAAGGAATGAGCAGTTCTTC,CASSQERNEQFF
TRBV7-6,TRBJ2-2,many,TRBD2,TGTGCCAGCAGCTTAGGGGCTAGCGGGAAGACCGGGGAGCTGTTTTTT,CASSLGASGKTGELFF
TRBV5-1,TRBJ2-7,few,TRBD1,TGCGCCAGCAGCTTGGGACAGGGAGTCACCTACGAGCAGTACTTC,CASSLGQGVTYEQYF
TRBV6-2/TRBV6-3,TRBJ2-7,many,TRBD1,TGTGCCAGCAGAGAACCGGGACAGGACGCGCGGGAGCAGTACTTC,CASREPGQDAREQYF
TRBV27,TRBJ2-7,few,-,TGTGCCAGCAGTTTATATGTCCGTAGACCCGGCATAACCTACGAGCAGTACTTC,CASSLYVRRPGITYEQYF
TRBV7-2,TRBJ2-1,many,TRBD1,TGTGCCTCCTCGGGGGACAGGGTTAGGAATGAGCAGTTCTTC,CASSGDRVRNEQFF
TRBV7-2,TRBJ1-5,many,-,TGTGCCAGCAGCTCGCCAGTTCTCAATCAGCCCCAGCATTTT,CASSSPVLNQPQHF
TRBV28,TRBJ2-1,few,TRBD1,TGTGCCAGCAGTCAAGACAGGGTATCCTACAATGAGCAGTTCTTC,CASSQDRVSYNEQFF
TRBV28,TRBJ2-7,few,TRBD1,TGTGCCAGCAGTTTCACAGGGGGCAGGTACGAGCAGTACTTC,CASSFTGGRYEQYF
TRBV20-1,TRBJ2-1,-,TRBD2,TGCAGTGCTAGGGTCATAGCGGGGGGGCCCTACAATGAGCAGTTCTTC,CSARVIAGGPYNEQFF
TRBV9,TRBJ2-3,few,TRBD2,TGTGCCAGCAGCGTCGGGGGGGCCAACACAGATACGCAGTATTTT,CASSVGGANTDTQYF
TRBV5-1,TRBJ2-2,few,-,TGCGCCAGCAGCTTAGAAGCGGACACGAACACCGGGGAGCTGTTTTTT,CASSLEADTNTGELFF
TRBV6-2/TRBV6-3,TRBJ2-7,many,-,TGTGCCAGCAGTTACTCAGGGAAATCCTACGAGCAGTACTTC,CASSYSGKSYEQYF
TRBV20-1,TRBJ2-7,few,TRBD2,TGCAGTGCTAGAGCCCCGGGACTAGGCTACGAGCAGTACTTC,CSARAPGLGYEQYF
TRBV7-2,TRBJ2-5,many,-,TGTGCCAGCAGCTTAGCGGGCCCAGGGGAGACCCAGTACTTC,CASSLAGPGETQYF
TRBV20-1,TRBJ2-4,-,-,TGCAGTGGCACCGGGGACGAGGGGCGGCTGGCCAAAAACATTCAGTACTTC,CSGTGDEGRLAKNIQYF
TRBV7-2,TRBJ2-7,many,TRBD1,TGTGCCAGCAGCTTCCAGACAGGGACCTACGAGCAGTACTTC,CASSFQTGTYEQYF
TRBV12-3/TRBV12-4,TRBJ2-5,few,TRBD1,TGTGCCAGCAGTCTGGGACAGGGGACAGAAGAGACCCAGTACTTC,CASSLGQGTEETQYF
TRBV29-1,TRBJ1-2,-,-,TGCAGCGTTTATCTTTGGGGGTATGGCTACACCTTC,CSVYLWGYGYTF
TRBV10-2,TRBJ2-3,-,TRBD2,TGCGCCAGCCTTCTAGCGGGGGCCTCAGATACGCAGTATTTT,CASLLAGASDTQYF